The 27 T cell receptor beta chains listed next were all sequenced from one sample in a study of OX40 agonist ivuxolimab in advanced cancers. Repertoires were generated with immunoSEQ multiplex PCR, while TCRdb's copy carries only in-frame clones and drops some. The table includes approximately 58,000 clones, around 86% detected once. This material consisted of CD4+ or CD8+ T cells sorted from blood, taken in a trial of the OX40 agonist ivuxolimab. Source of these receptors: an adult with an advanced solid tumor such as melanoma, head and neck, liver or kidney cancer.

The sample holds a few counts of this clone. This rearrangement joins TRBV5-4 to TRBJ1-2; 12 bases agree with TRBD1. V shed 3 bases and J 8 bases; nucleotides not matched to a gene: 5. This CDR3 is 14 amino acids long. Germline CDR1 SGHNT, CDR2 YYREEE (reference sequence). The CDR3 DNA reads as TGTGCCAGCAGCTCGGGACAGGGGGCTCGGGGCTACACCTTC. Amino acids: CASSSGQGARGYTF.

The chain carries TRBV11-1 and TRBJ2-7; the D gene is possibly TRBD2 (5 bases). CDR3 size: 15 residues. The germline V gene has CDR1 SGHAT and CDR2 FQDESV (reference sequence). Trimming pared 5 bases from V and 4 bases from J, leaving 18 bases between. The CDR3 sequence: CASSPIGVVYYEQYF. CDR3 DNA: TGTGCCAGCAGCCCTATCGGGGTGGTTTATTACGAGCAGTACTTC.

This sequence joins TRBV2 and TRBJ2-1; TRBD2 matches 11 bases. Germline trimming cut 5 bases from V and 5 bases from J; bases unmatched to any gene: 8. This CDR3 spans 16 amino acids. CDR1 is SNHLY and CDR2 is FYNNEI in the germline V gene. DNA for the CDR3: TGTGCCAGCAGTTTCCGACTAGCGGGGCACAACAATGAGCAGTTCTTC. The encoded protein is CASSFRLAGHNNEQFF.

The rearrangement uses TRBV15 and TRBJ1-2; perhaps TRBD1 as D (5 bases). Germline V gives CDR1 LNHNV, CDR2 YYDKDF (reference sequence). The CDR3 loop spans 15 amino acids. The V and J ends lost 3 bases and 4 bases respectively, with 15 bases between them. The DNA for the CDR3 is TGTGCCACCAGCAGGTCCGGGACGCGAAGCTATGGCTACACCTTC. It encodes CATSRSGTRSYGYTF.

The CDR3 loop is CASRAGPGQGAHEQYF. CDR3 nucleotides: TGTGCCAGCAGAGCCGGGCCGGGACAGGGGGCACACGAGCAGTACTTC. J is TRBJ2-5 and V is TRBV2, with 12 positions matching TRBD1. The J call may be in error: the DNA end matches TRBJ2-7 better. This CDR3 region has 16 residues. CDR1 is SNHLY, CDR2 FYNNEI, per germline.

V usage is TRBV6-5 and J usage is TRBJ1-2; possibly TRBD1 for D (5 bases). CDR1 and CDR2 from the germline V gene are MNHEY and SVGAGI. CDR3 length equals 15 residues. The V end was cut by 0 bases, the J end by 10 bases, with 18 bases between. The CDR3 protein is CASSYSWTSRAYYTF. The CDR3 region has the DNA TGTGCCAGCAGTTACTCGTGGACCAGCAGGGCTTACTACACCTTC.

V gene TRBV12-5 combines with J gene TRBJ1-6; TRBD1 is a possible D gene (5 bases). There are 13 residues in the CDR3. Germline CDR1 is LGHNT and CDR2 is FRNRAP. Trimming shortened V by 9 bases and J by 8 bases, and 14 bases separated the two germline ends. The CDR3 DNA reads as TGTGCTAGGGGGGGGACGGACGATTCACCCCTCCACTTT. Amino acid sequence: CARGGTDDSPLHF.

This clone was seen just once. The chain links TRBV7-9 to TRBJ2-7; 7 nucleotides match TRBD1. The CDR3 loop spans 17 amino acids. Germline V gives CDR1 SEHNR, CDR2 FQNEAQ (reference sequence). V lost 4 bases to trimming and J lost 3 bases; unmatched junction nucleotides: 15. In nucleotides, the CDR3 is TGTGCCAGCAGCTCATCGACAGGGACAGAAATTGTCTACGAGCAGTACTTC. Translating gives CASSSSTGTEIVYEQYF.

The CDR3 sequence is CASSQGTGVTEQYF. CDR3 sequence (DNA): TGTGCCAGCAGCCAGGGGACAGGGGTGACCGAGCAGTACTTC. V and J are TRBV7-2 and TRBJ2-7, with 10 bases identical to TRBD1. Trimming removed 5 bases from V and 6 bases from J; junction bases left unmatched: 7. Germline CDR1 reads SGHTA; CDR2 reads FQGNSA. This CDR3 is built from 14 residues.

This clone showed up just once. CDR3 sequence: CASSLAANEKLFF. DNA for the CDR3: TGCGCCAGCAGTCTTGCGGCTAATGAAAAACTGTTTTTT. The chain has TRBV4-1 and TRBJ1-4, with D unresolved. CDR1 and CDR2 from the germline V gene are MGHRA and YSYEKL. Trimming pared 6 bases from V and 3 bases from J, leaving 8 bases between. The CDR3 has 13 residues.

The J gene is TRBJ1-4, the V gene TRBV13; no firm D call. V was shortened by 3 bases and J by 8 bases, with 10 bases between the two germline ends. Germline CDR1 reads PRHDT; CDR2 reads FYEKMQ (reference sequence). The CDR3 totals 13 residues. The CDR3 reads CASSLLSGEKLFF. The CDR3 region has the DNA TGTGCCAGCAGCTTGTTGTCGGGGGAAAAACTGTTTTTT.

V and J are TRBV7-8 and TRBJ1-1; 7 nucleotides align to TRBD1. The V segment lost 5 bases and the J segment 3 bases; nucleotides outside the gene matches: 3. Germline CDR1 and CDR2: SGHVS and FQNEAQ. The CDR3 is made up of 13 amino acids. The CDR3 nucleotides are TGTGCCAGCAGCCGGGACAGTCACACTGAAGCTTTCTTT. Translating it yields CASSRDSHTEAFF. Supplemented by reference TRBV7-8 and TRBJ1-1, the full variable domain reads GAGVSQSPRYKVAKRGQDVALRCDPISGHVSLFWYQQALGQGPEFLTYFQNEAQLDKSGLPSDRFFAERPEGSVSTLKIQRTQQEDSAVYLCASSRDSHTEAFFGQGTRLTVV.

Judged by abundance, this clone is medium-sized. J is TRBJ1-2 and V is TRBV20-1, with no clear D. CDR1 is DFQATT, CDR2 SNEGSKA, per germline (reference sequence). The V end was cut by 7 bases, the J end by 4 bases, with 10 bases between. The CDR3 runs 11 residues. CDR3 in DNA: TGCAGTGGTGCCGGGTCCTATGGCTACACCTTC. Translation gives CSGAGSYGYTF.

The rearrangement joins TRBV25-1 to TRBJ1-5; 7 bases are shared with TRBD1. Germline CDR1 and CDR2: MGHDK and SYGVNS. This CDR3 comprises 16 residues. Trimming at V came to 8 bases and at J to 0 bases, leaving 10 bases not matched to a gene. CDR3 coding DNA: TGTGCCAGCTCCGAGACAGGGATATATAGCAATCAGCCCCAGCATTTT. Amino acids: CASSETGIYSNQPQHF. Filled out from reference TRBV25-1 and TRBJ1-5, the complete variable domain reads EADIYQTPRYLVIGTGKKITLECSQTMGHDKMYWYQQDPGMELHLIHYSYGVNSTEKGDLSSESTVSRIRTEHFPLTLESARPSHTSQYLCASSETGIYSNQPQHFGDGTRLSIL.

The chain carries TRBV7-6 and TRBJ2-7, with 12 bases that match TRBD2. The CDR3 spans 17 residues. The V gene end was trimmed by 5 bases and the J gene end by 0 bases; junction bases not matched to a gene: 8. CDR1 is SGHVS, CDR2 FNYEAQ, per germline. CDR3: CASSVTSGGVSSYEQYF. The CDR3 nucleotides read TGTGCCAGCAGCGTGACTAGCGGGGGAGTGTCCTCCTACGAGCAGTACTTC.

V gene TRBV6-5 combines with J gene TRBJ2-4; D might be TRBD1 (6 bases). V was pared by 6 bases and J by 6 bases, with 18 bases between. Germline V lookup: CDR1 MNHEY, CDR2 SVGAGI. CDR3 length: 15 amino acids. CDR3: CASRARGPDLNIQYF. The CDR3 nucleotides are TGTGCCAGCAGGGCCAGGGGACCGGACTTAAACATTCAGTACTTC.

J is TRBJ2-5 and V is TRBV5-1, with D perhaps assigned TRBD1 or TRBD2 (5 bases each). This CDR3 has 17 amino acids. V lost 0 bases, J lost 2 bases, and 17 bases lay in between. Germline CDR1 SGHRS, CDR2 YFSETQ. The CDR3 bases are TGCGCCAGCAGCTTGGCCGGGGCAGCAAAGTCGCAAGAGACCCAGTACTTC. Its protein product is CASSLAGAAKSQETQYF.

This clone came up a few times. V gene TRBV6-1 combines with J gene TRBJ2-2; the D is unclear. This CDR3 region has 12 residues. Germline V gene lookup returns CDR1 MNHNS and CDR2 SASEGT. The germline V and J ends were trimmed by 8 bases and 6 bases, with 10 bases remaining between them. The CDR3 nucleotides are TGTGCCAGCCTGGGTACCGCCGGGGAGCTGTTTTTT. Translation: CASLGTAGELFF.

The chain recombines TRBV7-9 with TRBJ2-5; possibly TRBD1 or TRBD2 for D (5 bases each). V was trimmed by 1 base and J by 5 bases, leaving 14 bases between them. This CDR3 spans 15 amino acids. CDR1 is SEHNR and CDR2 is FQNEAQ in the germline V gene (reference sequence). CDR3 sequence: CASSLVGPHGETQYF. CDR3 DNA: TGTGCCAGCAGCTTAGTGGGACCCCACGGGGAGACCCAGTACTTC.

The rearrangement uses TRBV6-1 and TRBJ2-1; D is uncertain. The V gene's germline CDR1 is MNHNS and CDR2 SASEGT. Trimming shortened V by 2 bases and J by 5 bases, and 1 base separated the two germline ends. CDR3 size: 11 residues. The CDR3 DNA reads TGTGCCAGCAGTGAACACAATGAGCAGTTCTTC. Translation: CASSEHNEQFF.

Only one count was recorded for this clone. The J gene is TRBJ1-1, the V gene TRBV30; D is ambiguous. The V and J ends lost 0 bases and 1 base respectively, with 9 bases between them. CDR1 GTSNPN and CDR2 SVGIG come from the germline V gene (reference sequence). This CDR3 has 14 residues. The CDR3 coding sequence is TGTGCCTGGAGTGTAGGTCAGAAGAACACTGAAGCTTTCTTT. It is translated as CAWSVGQKNTEAFF.

The chain recombines TRBV19 with TRBJ1-2; D remains ambiguous. Trimming took off 5 bases at V and 5 bases at J, with 12 bases between the two ends. CDR1 and CDR2 from the germline V gene are LNHDA and SQIVND (reference sequence). This CDR3 region has 13 residues. The CDR3 reads CASSGPYAYGYTF. DNA of the CDR3: TGTGCCAGTAGTGGGCCCTACGCTTATGGCTACACCTTC.

The J gene is TRBJ2-7, the V gene TRBV14; TRBD2 agrees at 8 bases. V was clipped by 3 bases and J by 3 bases; unmatched bases: 10. The CDR3 consists of 16 residues. Germline V CDR1 and CDR2: SGHDN, FVKESK. The CDR3 spells CASSQGSGARGYEQYF. Written as DNA, the CDR3 is TGTGCCAGCAGCCAGGGTAGCGGGGCGCGGGGCTACGAGCAGTACTTC.

The V and J genes are TRBV2 and TRBJ2-1, with D hard to call. The CDR3 is 15 residues long. Looked up from germline, CDR1 is SNHLY and CDR2 is FYNNEI. The germline V and J ends were trimmed by 6 bases and 9 bases, with 21 bases remaining between them. The CDR3 loop is CASRETWTGYGEQFF. In DNA form, the CDR3 reads TGTGCCAGCAGAGAAACTTGGACCGGGTATGGTGAGCAGTTCTTC.

The rearrangement links TRBV18 to TRBJ2-5, with D uncertain. With 2 bases removed from V and 4 bases from J, the gap between germline ends came to 20 bases. The CDR3 is made up of 17 amino acids. Germline V gene sequence: CDR1 KGHSH, CDR2 LQKENI. This chain's CDR3 is CASSPVRSSPSIETQYF. CDR3 DNA: TGTGCCAGCTCACCAGTTCGGTCCTCCCCATCTATAGAGACCCAGTACTTC. Using reference TRBV18 and TRBJ2-5 for the parts outside the CDR3, the full variable domain is NAGVMQNPRHLVRRRGQEARLRCSPMKGHSHVYWYRQLPEEGLKFMVYLQKENIIDESGMPKERFSAEFPKEGPSILRIQQVVRGDSAAYFCASSPVRSSPSIETQYFGPGTRLLVL.

The count of this clone is one. The chain employs TRBV28 and TRBJ1-2; the D is unclear. The CDR3 spans 16 residues. Looked up from germline, CDR1 is MDHEN and CDR2 is SYDVKM. Between the trimmed V and J ends, which lost 1 base and 2 bases, there was a span of 14 bases. The CDR3 region is CASSLLPGKTNYGYTF. CDR3 nucleotides: TGTGCCAGCAGTTTATTACCTGGCAAAACCAACTATGGCTACACCTTC.

This chain joins TRBV5-1 and TRBJ1-4; TRBD1 agrees at 8 bases. The junction had 6 bases not matched to a gene; V was cut back by 4 bases and J by 7 bases. Germline V gene sequence: CDR1 SGHRS, CDR2 YFSETQ. The CDR3 is made up of 14 amino acids. The CDR3 reads CASSLGQGSEKLFF. The CDR3 DNA sequence: TGCGCCAGCAGCCTAGGACAGGGTAGTGAAAAACTGTTTTTT.